This T cell receptor (beta chain) was identified during a study of T cell responses to AZD1222 COVID-19 vaccine (dated by TCRdb to the early 2020s). Describing the broader study: AZD1222 recipients whose second dose came at about 4 weeks and those whose second dose came at about 12 weeks were combined into one group, since spike-specific TCR depth and breadth did not differ between the two schedules. TCR sequencing covered 233 trial participants: 207 given two doses of AZD1222 and 26 given two doses of MenACWY control vaccine. Trial participants were enrolled into age subgroups of 18-55, 56-69 and 70-plus years, which contained around 150, 29 and 61 TCR-sequenced participants, respectively.

The CDR3 regions of human TCRbeta chains were analyzed by immunosequencing. The published analysis was carried out like this. Repertoire TCRs were checked for matches against a reference library of SARS-CoV-2-specific TCRs that had been generated using the MIRA antigen-specificity platform. Breadth was defined as the fraction of unique TCRs that were SARS-CoV-2-associated, and depth was defined as the fraction of total T cells that were SARS-CoV-2-associated. Using the MIRA data, each spike-specific TCR was assigned both to the spike region to which the TCR was reactive and to a CD4 or CD8 class. Log10-transformed breadth and depth values were compared by one-way ANOVA with Sidak's multiple comparisons tests. This immuneACCESS table, as held by TCRdb, lists in-frame sequences with V and J called but not all clones. Of the missing ones, under half trace to an unresolved V gene in checked studies; the others have no known cause. Clonal size and the V and J genes are those of that table, whereas D and trimming came from the DNA. For this sample there are 180,000 or so clones; approximately 95% appear just once. The ten largest clones take up around 3.8% of the sample.

As to this clone: The target of this receptor is not known. Base qualities are not provided; no much larger clone lies one nucleotide away.

The CDR3 holds 14 amino acids from the cysteine to the phenylalanine. Solely the CDR3 DNA is kept, with 42 bases framed from the first base. V loses 7 bases of germline sequence and J loses 0 bases, and the interval between the two ends is 12 bases. Looking up the germline V gene (reference sequence) yields CDR1 SEHNR and CDR2 FQNEAQ. Points the paper makes about the study in general: The 56-69-year group was small, and its depth increase did not reach significance, likely because of low power. Participants were mostly white British and included more females than males, and it was suggested by the authors that clonal diversity may have been underestimated. A significant rise in spike-specific TCR breadth and depth was observed after two AZD1222 doses relative to day 0 and relative to MenACWY recipients. Because no day 14 peak-response samples were available, the repertoires could be characterized only after the peak T cell response. Vaccine-associated CD4 TCRs spanned the whole spike protein, with dominant responses in regions 160-218 and 743-854. Only five to seven AZD1222 recipients were SARS-CoV-2 seropositive at baseline, limiting conclusions about previously exposed vaccinees. Reportedly, almost half of the unique spike-specific TCRs recognized epitopes lying outside the regions that are mutated in the B.1.351 and B.1.1.7 variants.

What the time point label conveys for this sample: baseline before first vaccination. Samples from vaccinated people were obtained from the UK trials COV001 and COV002, which included a single-blind randomized controlled phase 2/3 trial of AZD1222 (ChAdOx1 nCoV-19) in healthy adults. For TCRbeta chain sequencing, PBMC samples from trial participants were taken at day 0 and at day 28 after the second dose. The starting material was peripheral blood, obtained on day 0 of AZD1222 vaccination. The clonotype was recovered from an adult in good health. The receptor chain draws on TRBV7-9 and TRBJ1-1; too little of a D gene remains to name it. CDR3 protein: CASTTYELNTEAFF. Read as DNA, the sequence is TGTGCCAGCACGACTTACGAGTTGAACACTGAAGCTTTCTTT.